The sequence of this T cell receptor (beta chain) was determined in a study of T cell therapy after organ transplantation. Study details: After therapy, patients were monitored for less than 35 weeks.

A word on this clone: Its antigen is not identified.

Study-wide points: Post-therapy CD8 clonality change correlated inversely with pretherapy clonality.

Sequencing was performed with immunoSEQ multiplex PCR; in TCRdb, only in-frame clones are kept and a portion is missing. The top ten hold around 17% of the sample, which has 1,500 to 2,000 clones, approximately 80% seen once. This CDR3 comprises 15 residues. Germline V CDR1 and CDR2: LGHNA, YSLEER. Trimming left V 5 bases short and J 6 bases short, with 17 bases between. The V gene is TRBV4-3, the J gene TRBJ2-1; TRBD1 might be the D (5 bases). This sequence was found in a human patient who had received a solid organ transplant and had CMV disease. Sample: CD8+ T cells from blood, taken before autologous CMV-specific T cell therapy. Here the CDR3 reads CASSEAARGPNEQFF. DNA of the CDR3: TGCGCCAGCAGCGAGGCGGCTAGGGGTCCCAATGAGCAGTTCTTC.